The 13 T cell receptor beta chains presented below share a single source sample, sequenced in a study of response to subunit inactivated influenza vaccine. In TCRdb, the RT-PCR reads were re-called with MiXCR into one record per CDR3 protein. The sample holds 500,000 to 600,000 distinct CDR3 sequences, over 9% seen once. These records were also assigned to another study, of T cells expressing NK-cell markers. That source notes: The cDNA for TCR beta came from 5'RACE template switching with UMIs.

The sample in question was PBMCs from blood, obtained on the day of vaccination. Receptors were obtained from a man between 50 and 59 years old who received an inactivated influenza vaccine.

V usage is TRBV20-1 and J usage is TRBJ2-5; D possibly corresponds to TRBD2 (6 bases). The CDR3 is 15 amino acids. From germline, CDR1 is DFQATT and CDR2 SNEGSKA (reference sequence). V lost 3 bases and J 5 bases, leaving 19 bases between the germline ends. CDR3 residues: CSASLLLAIGETQYF. Written as DNA, the CDR3 is TGCAGTGCTAGCCTTTTACTAGCTATTGGGGAGACCCAGTACTTC.

The chain joins TRBV20-1 to TRBJ2-5, with 10 bases identical to TRBD2. Germline trimming cut 3 bases from V and 4 bases from J; bases unmatched to any gene: 11. This CDR3 has 16 amino acids. Germline V CDR1 and CDR2: DFQATT, SNEGSKA (reference sequence). The CDR3 loop reads CSASKGLAGVVETQYF. CDR3 DNA: TGCAGTGCTAGTAAGGGTCTAGCGGGAGTGGTAGAGACCCAGTACTTC.

This clonotype has a handful of counts. V gene TRBV20-1 combines with J gene TRBJ2-5; no reliable D call. Germline V gene lookup returns CDR1 DFQATT and CDR2 SNEGSKA (reference sequence). The germline V and J ends were trimmed by 6 bases and 3 bases, with 8 bases remaining between them. The CDR3 has 11 amino acids. In DNA, the CDR3 is TGCAGTGCGAAAAAGAAAGAGACCCAGTACTTC. Translated, it gives CSAKKKETQYF.

This clonotype was found many times. The rearrangement uses TRBV29-1 and TRBJ2-3; 8 nucleotides agree with TRBD1. The CDR3 is 14 amino acids. Germline lookup yields CDR1 SQVTM and CDR2 ANQGSEA. V shed 8 bases, J shed 1 base, and the junction held 8 bases outside the gene matches. CDR3 nucleotide sequence: TGCAGCTCGGGACAGGATCTTGGCACAGATACGCAGTATTTT. It encodes CSSGQDLGTDTQYF.

The CDR3 bases are TGTGCCAGCAGCTTAGGATACAGGGGGCGCAGAGCAGATACGCAGTATTTT. Encoded protein: CASSLGYRGRRADTQYF. The chain links TRBV7-2 to TRBJ2-3, with TRBD1 matching over 9 bases. In germline, CDR1 is SGHTA, CDR2 FQGNSA. With V trimmed by 1 base and J by 4 bases, 9 bases remained unmatched. This CDR3 comprises 17 residues.

This chain connects TRBV5-5 to TRBJ1-2; no clear D. Trimming shortened V by 3 bases and J by 8 bases, and 17 bases separated the two germline ends. In germline, CDR1 is SGHKS, CDR2 YYEKEE (reference sequence). CDR3 length: 14 residues. The CDR3 DNA follows: TGTGCCAGCAGCTCTTTAGAGGGATCGAGCGGCTACACCTTC. As protein: CASSSLEGSSGYTF.

V usage is TRBV3-1 and J usage is TRBJ2-1; 11 bases align to TRBD2. V was clipped by 6 bases and J by 5 bases; unmatched bases: 3. The CDR3 is made up of 14 amino acids. The germline V gene has CDR1 LGHDT and CDR2 YNNKEL (reference sequence). The CDR3 loop is CASSATSGNNEQFF. CDR3 bases: TGTGCCAGCAGTGCGACTAGCGGGAACAATGAGCAGTTCTTC.

The chain employs TRBV12-3 or TRBV12-4 and TRBJ1-5, with unresolved D. The length of the CDR3 is 14 residues. With 1 base removed from V and 1 base from J, the gap between germline ends came to 5 bases. The CDR3, as DNA: TGTGCCAGCAGTTTAGTAGCCAGCAATCAGCCCCAGCATTTT. Amino acid sequence: CASSLVASNQPQHF.

The chain is built from TRBV7-9 and TRBJ2-7; 12 bases map to TRBD1. In germline, CDR1 is SEHNR, CDR2 FQNEAQ (reference sequence). The CDR3 runs 15 residues. The ends lost 5 bases at V and 4 bases at J; junction bases unmatched: 6. The CDR3 spells CASSQGQGAGYEQYF. CDR3 nucleotide sequence: TGTGCCAGCAGCCAGGGACAGGGGGCAGGGTACGAGCAGTACTTC.

This clonotype was picked up many times. The gene calls are TRBV5-1 and TRBJ2-2; TRBD1 might be the D (5 bases). Trimming shortened V by 5 bases and J by 1 base, and 9 bases separated the two germline ends. This CDR3 contains 14 residues. CDR1 and CDR2 (germline): SGHRS, YFSETQ. CDR3 sequence reads: CASRNGQNTGELFF. CDR3 sequence (DNA): TGCGCCAGCAGGAATGGACAGAACACCGGGGAGCTGTTTTTT.

This sequence joins TRBV23-1 and TRBJ2-4; D might be TRBD1 (5 bases). TRBV23-1 is marked as an open reading frame, function uncertain. Trimming shortened V by 6 bases and J by 6 bases, and 21 bases separated the two germline ends. The CDR3 is 16 residues long. Here the CDR3 reads CASRTTGDPQLNIQYF. In nucleotides, the CDR3 is TGCGCCAGCAGGACAACAGGAGATCCCCAATTAAACATTCAGTACTTC.

This clonotype has ten or more counts. This rearrangement joins TRBV12-3 or TRBV12-4 to TRBJ2-5, with a weak D call TRBD1 (5 bases). V lost 4 bases and J lost 3, with 6 bases in between. This CDR3 spans 12 amino acids. CDR3 region: CASSSGKETQYF. The CDR3 region has the DNA TGTGCCAGCAGTTCAGGGAAAGAGACCCAGTACTTC.

Only a few counts were recorded for this clonotype. CDR3 in DNA: TGTGCCAGCAGTTACTCGATTGGGGAGGGTTCAAACGGCTACACCTTC. It specifies CASSYSIGEGSNGYTF. The genes are TRBV6-5 and TRBJ1-2, with D unclear. This CDR3 region has 16 residues. The germline CDR1 and CDR2 sequences are MNHEY and SVGAGI. Trimming took 0 bases from V and 8 from J, leaving 19 bases between them.